These 6 T cell receptor beta chains came from one sample sequenced in a study of neoadjuvant nivolumab and ipilimumab in lung cancer. TCRdb keeps only in-frame clones here, not all; method: immunoSEQ multiplex PCR. The profile covers about 38,000 clones, with 89% appearing a single time and 2.5% to 4% taken by the ten largest. The starting material was peripheral blood, obtained before neoadjuvant nivolumab, alone or with ipilimumab. The receptors were gathered from an adult with non-small cell lung cancer.

J is TRBJ1-2 and V is TRBV5-5; D is uncertain. Trimming removed 5 bases at V and 0 bases at J, with 11 bases between. This CDR3 has 14 amino acids. Germline-derived CDR1 and CDR2 are SGHKS and YYEKEE (reference sequence). As DNA, the CDR3 is TGTGCCAGCAGTTATGACATAACTAACTATGGCTACACCTTC. Its translation: CASSYDITNYGYTF.

V and J are TRBV19 and TRBJ2-1, with 9 bases lining up with TRBD1. After removal of 6 bases from V and 7 bases from J, the junction contained 10 bases not matched to a gene. The CDR3 spans 15 residues. CDR1 is LNHDA, CDR2 SQIVND, per germline (reference sequence). This chain's CDR3 is CASRQTGGSWNEQFF. The CDR3 nucleotides read TGTGCCAGTAGGCAGACAGGGGGGAGTTGGAATGAGCAGTTCTTC. Combining the CDR3 with reference TRBV19 and TRBJ2-1 gives the whole variable domain DGGITQSPKYLFRKEGQNVTLSCEQNLNHDAMYWYRQDPGQGLRLIYYSQIVNDFQKGDIAEGYSVSREKKESFPLTVTSAQKNPTAFYLCASRQTGGSWNEQFFGPGTRLTVL.

The rearrangement joins TRBV19 to TRBJ1-5; no clear D gene. Germline V gives CDR1 LNHDA, CDR2 SQIVND (reference sequence). Trimming shortened V by 3 bases and J by 4 bases, and 7 bases separated the two germline ends. This CDR3 comprises 13 residues. The CDR3 nucleotides are TGTGCCAGTAGTATCCAGCTTAATCAGCCCCAGCATTTT. This gives the protein CASSIQLNQPQHF.

This chain joins TRBV7-9 and TRBJ2-5, with D uncertain. Trimming removed 5 bases at V and 0 bases at J, with 10 bases between. The CDR3 has 14 residues. Per the germline V gene, CDR1 is SEHNR and CDR2 is FQNEAQ (reference sequence). This CDR3 reads CASSIPRYQETQYF. In DNA, the CDR3 is TGTGCCAGCAGCATCCCTAGGTACCAAGAGACCCAGTACTTC.

V gene TRBV7-9 combines with J gene TRBJ1-1; 7 bases agree with TRBD1. The CDR3 sequence is 14 residues long. The J segment lost 3 bases and the V segment lost 5 bases, leaving 6 bases of the junction unmatched. Germline loops: CDR1 SEHNR, CDR2 FQNEAQ (reference sequence). CDR3 amino acids: CASSSRQGYTEAFF. Here the CDR3 DNA reads TGTGCCAGCAGCAGCAGACAGGGCTACACTGAAGCTTTCTTT.

The chain uses TRBV5-1 and TRBJ2-1; 8 positions match TRBD2. Germline-derived CDR1 and CDR2 are SGHRS and YFSETQ. This CDR3 spans 15 amino acids. The ends lost 3 bases at V and 7 bases at J; junction bases unmatched: 9. The CDR3 sequence: CASSSGREGLNEQFF. In DNA form, the CDR3 reads TGCGCCAGCAGCTCGGGTCGGGAGGGCCTTAATGAGCAGTTCTTC. Full variable domain (remainder filled in from reference TRBV5-1 and TRBJ2-1): KAGVTQTPRYLIKTRGQQVTLSCSPISGHRSVSWYQQTPGQGLQFLFEYFSETQRNKGNFPGRFSGRQFSNSRSEMNVSTLELGDSALYLCASSSGREGLNEQFFGPGTRLTVL.